The clone carrying this T cell receptor (beta chain) was observed many times. Its specificity is unknown. This entry is derived from a study of identical twins. Overall study results and limits: Memory repertoires showed no such pattern, whereas abundant cord blood beta clonotypes carried fewer insertions. Zero-insertion analyses could be partly confounded by invariant MAIT and iNKT cells.

CDR1 and CDR2 (germline): SEHNR, FQNEAQ (reference sequence). Trimming at V came to 5 bases and at J to 3 bases, leaving 1 base not matched to a gene. There are 12 residues in the CDR3. Template switching supplied a universal primer site; unique molecular identifiers were carried on the cDNA. From the 5' RACE reads, TCRdb called clonotypes with MiXCR, one entry per CDR3 protein. The sample has around 250,000 distinct CDR3 sequences; 9.5% to 15% are singletons. These data were also filed under a second study, of yellow fever vaccine responses in identical twins. According to that study: Twins reportedly showed a vaccine T cell response that seemed partly convergent and partly personalized.

This receptor was obtained from a woman aged 18-35 years in good health. The rearrangement uses TRBV7-9 and TRBJ2-7; 7 positions agree with TRBD1. Input material: memory (CD45RO+) T cells sorted from blood. CDR3 DNA: TGTGCCAGCAGCAGGACAGGCTACGAGCAGTACTTC. The encoded protein is CASSRTGYEQYF.